The next 21 T cell receptor beta chains were all read from a single sample in a study of blood T cell repertoires in COVID-19. Profiled with immunoSEQ multiplex PCR; TCRdb holds only in-frame clones, not every one. This sample has some 120,000 clones, with 80% found just once. Sample: peripheral blood. The receptor source for this set is a human donor in a cohort sampled during active COVID-19.

This chain uses TRBV11-2 with TRBJ1-1; possible D gene TRBD1, 5 bases. CDR1 and CDR2 (germline): SGHAT, FQNNGV. Deletions cut 7 bases from V and 2 bases from J, with 14 bases between. The CDR3 runs 14 residues. The CDR3 loop reads CASTENRLNTEAFF. CDR3 nucleotides: TGTGCCAGCACCGAAAACAGGTTAAACACTGAAGCTTTCTTT. The variable domain in full, with the rest retrieved from reference TRBV11-2 and TRBJ1-1, is EAGVAQSPRYKIIEKRQSVAFWCNPISGHATLYWYQQILGQGPKLLIQFQNNGVVDDSQLPKDRFSAERLKGVDSTLKIQPAKLEDSAVYLCASTENRLNTEAFFGQGTRLTVV.

The chain carries TRBV9 and TRBJ1-6; 8 bases agree with TRBD1. Germline CDR1 is SGDLS and CDR2 is YYNGEE. This CDR3 contains 18 residues. Trimming took 4 bases from V and 1 from J; bases not matched to a gene: 10. The DNA for the CDR3 is TGTGCCAGCAGCCTTGGACAGGGACCAGGGTCCTATAATTCACCCCTCCACTTT. This encodes CASSLGQGPGSYNSPLHF.

The table lists this clone with a few counts. The chain uses TRBV4-1 and TRBJ1-4; unclear D gene. This CDR3 comprises 15 residues. Deletions cut 1 base from V and 5 bases from J, with 11 bases between. CDR1 MGHRA and CDR2 YSYEKL come from the germline V gene. The CDR3 coding sequence is TGCGCCAGCAGCCAAGTTCTGGGAGGGAATGAAAAACTGTTTTTT. This codes for CASSQVLGGNEKLFF.

This clone occurred once. This chain links TRBV2 with TRBJ2-3; tentative D call: TRBD2 (6 bases). The CDR3 runs 12 residues. Germline V gives CDR1 SNHLY, CDR2 FYNNEI. V dropped 11 bases and J dropped 5 bases, with 14 bases sitting between them. For the CDR3, the DNA is TGTGCCTCATTTCCCGGGGGAGATACGCAGTATTTT. It is translated as CASFPGGDTQYF.

This sequence joins TRBV30 and TRBJ1-5; 10 bases line up with TRBD1. Germline V gene data show CDR1 as GTSNPN and CDR2 as SVGIG (reference sequence). The CDR3 has 17 residues. The trim removed 2 bases at V and 4 bases at J, leaving 11 bases unmatched. In DNA form, the CDR3 reads TGTGCCTGGAGTACCACGATTCCGGGACAGGGGAATCAGCCCCAGCATTTT. This encodes CAWSTTIPGQGNQPQHF. The variable domain in full, completed from reference TRBV30 and TRBJ1-5, reads SQTIHQWPATLVQPVGSPLSLECTVEGTSNPNLYWYRQAAGRGLQLLFYSVGIGQISSEVPQNLSASRPQDRQFILSSKKLLLSDSGFYLCAWSTTIPGQGNQPQHFGDGTRLSIL.

The chain joins TRBV30 to TRBJ2-2; D might be TRBD2 (6 bases). Germline assignment: CDR1 GTSNPN and CDR2 SVGIG (reference sequence). The V gene lost 2 bases and the J gene lost 7 bases, with 14 bases spanning the gap. The CDR3 is made up of 14 amino acids. The CDR3 region is CAWSLGARGGELFF. The DNA of the CDR3 is TGTGCCTGGAGTTTAGGGGCGCGGGGCGGGGAGCTGTTTTTT.

The chain employs TRBV2 and TRBJ2-5, with a weak D call TRBD2 (6 bases). V lost 11 bases and J 1 base, leaving 17 bases between the germline ends. Germline CDR1 reads SNHLY; CDR2 reads FYNNEI. This CDR3 contains 14 residues. In DNA form, the CDR3 reads TGTGCCGCAAAAAGGGGACTGGTCCAAGAGACCCAGTACTTC. It specifies CAAKRGLVQETQYF.

This clone was detected a few times. This chain uses TRBV29-1 with TRBJ2-5; D perhaps matches TRBD1 (6 bases). V was clipped by 2 bases and J by 1 base, with 8 bases between them. Germline-derived CDR1 and CDR2 are SQVTM and ANQGSEA. CDR3 length: 13 amino acids. The DNA for the CDR3 is TGCAGCGTTGAAAGGACAGCCCAAGAGACCCAGTACTTC. It translates to CSVERTAQETQYF.

V gene TRBV18 combines with J gene TRBJ1-1, with 8 bases fitting TRBD1. The V and J ends lost 4 bases and 4 bases, in that order; junction bases with no gene match: 11. The CDR3 consists of 16 residues. CDR1 is KGHSH, CDR2 LQKENI, per germline. CDR3: CASSRLTGGESTEAFF. CDR3 coding DNA: TGTGCCAGCTCACGATTAACAGGGGGTGAAAGCACTGAAGCTTTCTTT.

This chain uses TRBV30 with TRBJ2-4; TRBD1 matches 7 bases. CDR3 length: 13 amino acids. The V gene's germline CDR1 is GTSNPN and CDR2 SVGIG (reference sequence). The junction had 6 bases not matched to a gene; V was cut back by 3 bases and J by 7 bases. CDR3 nucleotides: TGTGCCTGGAGCGAGACAGGGAGTAACATTCAGTACTTC. Protein: CAWSETGSNIQYF.

The chain is built from TRBV4-1 and TRBJ2-7; 7 bases match TRBD2. The CDR3 totals 15 residues. The junction had 5 bases not matched to a gene; V was cut back by 1 base and J by 2 bases. CDR1 is MGHRA and CDR2 is YSYEKL in the germline V gene. CDR3 nucleotides: TGCGCCAGCAGCCAAGTACCTAGCGGTACCTACGAGCAGTACTTC. Its translation is CASSQVPSGTYEQYF.

The V and J genes are TRBV28 and TRBJ1-1; perhaps TRBD1 as D (5 bases). Trimming removed 2 bases at V and 7 bases at J, with 14 bases between. The CDR3 length is 14 residues. Germline CDR1 is MDHEN and CDR2 is SYDVKM. The CDR3 loop reads CASSLLGGSYEAFF. DNA for the CDR3: TGTGCCAGCAGTTTACTCGGGGGTTCTTATGAAGCTTTCTTT.

V is TRBV6-5 and J is TRBJ1-3; 7 nucleotides agree with TRBD1. CDR1 is MNHEY, CDR2 SVGAGI, per germline. Trimming removed 6 bases from V and 2 bases from J; junction bases left unmatched: 4. This CDR3 has 14 residues. The CDR3: CASSTTGAGNTIYF. Here the CDR3 DNA reads TGTGCCAGCAGCACCACAGGGGCTGGAAACACCATATATTTT.

This chain joins TRBV6-2 or TRBV6-3 and TRBJ1-2; 7 bases match TRBD1. V shed 2 bases and J 3 bases; nucleotides not matched to a gene: 3. The CDR3 loop spans 14 amino acids. The germline CDR1 and CDR2 sequences are MNHEY and SVGEGT. CDR3 sequence reads: CASSYRGRYYGYTF. DNA of the CDR3: TGTGCCAGCAGTTACAGGGGGCGGTACTATGGCTACACCTTC.

This clone came up a few times. The chain couples TRBV9 to TRBJ1-6; 7 bases map to TRBD1. Germline V CDR1 and CDR2: SGDLS, YYNGEE. J lost 3 bases, V lost 3 bases, and 3 bases had no gene match. This CDR3 region has 15 residues. The CDR3 DNA reads TGTGCCAGCAGCGCATGGGACAGCTATAATTCACCCCTCCACTTT. Protein: CASSAWDSYNSPLHF.

There are a few counts of this clone. This CDR3 is CAIMELAGTEAFF. The CDR3 DNA reads TGTGCCATCATGGAGTTGGCGGGGACTGAAGCTTTCTTT. V is TRBV10-3 and J is TRBJ1-1; D is undetermined. Trimming took 7 bases from V and 5 from J, leaving 14 bases between them. CDR3 length equals 13 residues. Germline V gene lookup returns CDR1 ENHRY and CDR2 SYGVKD.

This clone was observed a few times. The chain carries TRBV12-3 or TRBV12-4 and TRBJ1-5, with D maybe TRBD1 (5 bases). The V end was cut by 6 bases, the J end by 4 bases, with 10 bases between. The CDR3 runs to 13 residues. The CDR3 reads CASSYRSNQPQHF. In DNA, the CDR3 is TGTGCCAGCAGCTACAGGAGTAATCAGCCCCAGCATTTT.

The chain has TRBV5-4 and TRBJ2-5; TRBD1 might be the D (5 bases). The V end was cut by 5 bases, the J end by 2 bases, with 13 bases between. The CDR3 covers 14 residues. CDR1 is SGHNT and CDR2 is YYREEE in the germline V gene (reference sequence). CDR3 protein: CASSSQELQETQYF. The CDR3, as DNA: TGTGCCAGCAGTTCACAGGAATTACAAGAGACCCAGTACTTC.

The chain couples TRBV6-5 to TRBJ1-2, with 7 bases identical to TRBD1. Trimming removed 6 bases from V and 8 bases from J; junction bases left unmatched: 12. Germline CDR1 reads MNHEY; CDR2 reads SVGAGI. The CDR3 totals 14 residues. For the CDR3, the DNA is TGTGCCAGCAGGGCACTTGACAGGGCAGAGGGCTACACCTTC. It codes for CASRALDRAEGYTF.

The chain joins TRBV6-1 to TRBJ2-3; 13 bases align to TRBD2. The CDR3 is made up of 20 amino acids. Germline loops: CDR1 MNHNS, CDR2 SASEGT. The junction had 13 bases not matched to a gene; V was cut back by 4 bases and J by 0 bases. The CDR3 sequence is CASSARRLAGGFTSTDTQYF. For the CDR3, the DNA is TGTGCCAGCAGTGCCCGACGACTAGCGGGAGGCTTTACTAGCACAGATACGCAGTATTTT.

The chain recombines TRBV6-2 or TRBV6-3 with TRBJ2-1; D not resolved. The V end lost 0 bases, the J end lost 10 bases, and 4 bases lay between the germline ends. The germline CDR1 and CDR2 sequences are MNHEY and SVGEGT. This CDR3 has 11 amino acids. CDR3 in DNA: TGTGCCAGCAGTTACTCCGGGGAGCAGTTCTTC. Its protein is CASSYSGEQFF.